This T cell receptor (beta chain) was observed in a study of blood T cell repertoires in COVID-19. About the study: COVID-19 samples from acute and convalescent phases originated in the United States, Italy and Spain. Sources were T cells, B-cell-depleted T cells, or PBMCs; the material itself was cDNA or gDNA.

Original data processing: By means of reference gene primer amplification, nucleated cell counts were estimated. TCRdb keeps only in-frame clones here, not all; method: immunoSEQ multiplex PCR. D and trimming come from the DNA, and the V and J calls and clone size come from that table. The sample has fewer than 350,000 clones, roughly 87% seen once. V was pared by 2 bases and J by 10 bases, with 9 bases between. The V gene's germline CDR1 is MRHNA and CDR2 SNTAGT. The CDR3 runs 13 residues. The specimen sequenced was peripheral blood. V and J are TRBV6-4 and TRBJ1-6; D is undetermined. The TCR sequence derives from a man between 18 and 35 years old with active or convalescent COVID-19. CDR3 sequence reads: CASSDEGGSPLHF. DNA for the CDR3: TGTGCCAGCAGTGACGAGGGTGGGTCACCCCTCCACTTT.